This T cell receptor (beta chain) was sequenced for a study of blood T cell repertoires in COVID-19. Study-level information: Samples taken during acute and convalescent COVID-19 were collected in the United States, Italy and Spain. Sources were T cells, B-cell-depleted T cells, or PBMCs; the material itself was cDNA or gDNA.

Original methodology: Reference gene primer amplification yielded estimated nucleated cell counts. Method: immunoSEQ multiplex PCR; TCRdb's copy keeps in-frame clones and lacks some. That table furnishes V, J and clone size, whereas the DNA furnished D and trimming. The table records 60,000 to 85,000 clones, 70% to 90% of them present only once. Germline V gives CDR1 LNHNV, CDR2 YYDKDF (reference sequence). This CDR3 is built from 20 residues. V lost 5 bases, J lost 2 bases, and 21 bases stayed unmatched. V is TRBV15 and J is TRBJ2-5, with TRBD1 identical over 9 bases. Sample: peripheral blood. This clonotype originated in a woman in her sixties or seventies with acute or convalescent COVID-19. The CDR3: CATSGSGTGIGGSVQETQYF. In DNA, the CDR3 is TGTGCCACCAGCGGATCCGGGACAGGGATAGGGGGGTCGGTACAAGAGACCCAGTACTTC.